The T cell receptor beta chain described here comes from a study of blood T cell repertoires in COVID-19. Study-wide background: Researchers got acute and convalescent COVID-19 samples from the United States, Italy and Spain. PBMCs, B-cell-depleted T cells, or T cells were the source of the cDNA or gDNA that made up the material.

Only in-frame clones appear in the TCRdb table, and some are missing; sequencing was by immunoSEQ multiplex PCR. The sample comprises fewer than 400,000 clones, around 84% of which are singletons, and over 1.5% rests with the top ten. Germline V gives CDR1 SGHAT, CDR2 FQNNGV. The CDR3 consists of 13 residues. V gave up 3 bases and J gave up 9 bases; unmatched junction bases: 5. Adults between about 18 and 95 years of age took part from under 30 US areas. Exposed enrollees encountered a COVID-19 case at some point within 2 weeks before study entry. The sequenced sample consisted of PBMCs or T cells enriched from blood (not recorded which). This TCR derives from a woman in her thirties who had been exposed to COVID-19. The V call is TRBV11-2, the J call TRBJ1-1, with TRBD1 matching 9 bases. DNA for the CDR3: TGTGCCAGCAGCTTGTCAACAGGGGGCAAAGCTTTCTTT. Translated, it gives CASSLSTGGKAFF.